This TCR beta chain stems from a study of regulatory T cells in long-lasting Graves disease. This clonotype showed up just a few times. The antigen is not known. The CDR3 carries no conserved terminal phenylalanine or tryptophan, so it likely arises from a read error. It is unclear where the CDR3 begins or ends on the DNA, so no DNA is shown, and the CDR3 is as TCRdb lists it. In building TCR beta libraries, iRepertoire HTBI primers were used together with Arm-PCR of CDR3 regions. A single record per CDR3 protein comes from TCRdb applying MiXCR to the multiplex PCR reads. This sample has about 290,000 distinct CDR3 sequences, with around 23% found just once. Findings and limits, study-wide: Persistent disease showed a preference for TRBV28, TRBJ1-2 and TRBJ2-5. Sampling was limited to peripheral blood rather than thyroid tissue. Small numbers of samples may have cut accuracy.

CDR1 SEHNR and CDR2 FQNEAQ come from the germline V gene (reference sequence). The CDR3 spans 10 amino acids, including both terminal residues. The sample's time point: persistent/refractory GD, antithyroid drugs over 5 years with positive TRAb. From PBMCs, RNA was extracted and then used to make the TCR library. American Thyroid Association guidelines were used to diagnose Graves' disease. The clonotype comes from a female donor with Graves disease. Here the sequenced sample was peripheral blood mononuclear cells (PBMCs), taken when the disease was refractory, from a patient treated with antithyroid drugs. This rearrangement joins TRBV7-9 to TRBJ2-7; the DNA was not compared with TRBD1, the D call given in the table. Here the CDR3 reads CASRIRDRVL.